This T cell receptor beta chain was captured in a study of cytomegalovirus exposure and HLA in healthy donors. Trimming shortened V by 6 bases and J by 10 bases, and 22 bases separated the two germline ends. The CDR3 is 15 amino acids. Germline loops: CDR1 SNHLY, CDR2 FYNNEI. General observations from the study: According to an earlier analysis, most TCR beta V segments yielded productive rearrangements about 87% or about 30% of the time. HLA alleles showed associations with some 17,000 TCR beta sequences in a later analysis, at a 0.05 false discovery rate. Several of the most significant clusters were apparently associated with common viral pathogens in a later analysis.

About this clone itself: Its target is unknown.

The PCR ran on 60 Vbeta and 13 Jbeta primers. TCRdb's table, derived via immunoSEQ multiplex PCR, lists solely in-frame clones and lacks some. In the table there are about 77,000 clones, under 80% of which are singletons. The sample taken for sequencing was PBMCs. The chain joins TRBV2 to TRBJ2-1; D is perhaps TRBD2 (6 bases). The receptor was isolated from a man in his forties in good health and CMV-seronegative. This CDR3 is CASSRGISGEREQFF. CDR3 coding DNA: TGTGCCAGCAGCCGGGGGATTAGCGGTGAAAGAGAGCAGTTCTTC.